This TCR beta chain derives from a study of blood T cell repertoires in COVID-19 (dated by TCRdb to 2020 to 2021). Looking at the study overall: Collaborator samples came from the United States, Italy and Spain and covered acute and convalescent phases of COVID-19. The material from the prospective study consisted of cDNA or gDNA derived from T cells, B-cell-depleted T cells, or PBMCs. Subjects who had been exposed to COVID-19, were actively infected with it, or had recovered from it provided the deeply sampled blood TCRbeta repertoires that made up the dataset. Sample metadata almost always included a de-identified subject ID, COVID-19 status, age in years and sex. Where available, HLA class I and class II types were taken from metadata supplied by the sample provider and were not determined by assay-based typing. The samples were drawn from the first 160 participants of the ongoing ImmuneRACE study and from 950 to 1,500 subjects provided by 6 global collaborators. The repertoires were made available in a free public database intended to serve as a resource for research on the immune response to SARS-CoV-2.

Results the study describes overall, beyond this receptor: The amount of clinical and demographic metadata varied by source and participant and was provided uncurated.

Via the germline V gene, CDR1 is MDHEN and CDR2 SYDVKM. Ends trimmed: V by 5 bases, J by 7 bases; bases unmatched to a gene: 15. From the cysteine up to the phenylalanine, the CDR3 has a length of 16 residues. Just CDR3 DNA is preserved here, 48 bases in frame from base 1. Worth noting for this clone: Its target antigen remains unknown. No much larger clonotype is one base removed from it; base qualities were not supplied.

One collaborating source in Seattle enrolled patients during active infection and followed them longitudinally through the course of disease. Collaborating institutions collected whole blood in K2EDTA tubes following their own protocols. For TCRbeta analysis, collaborators shipped samples in one of three forms: frozen whole blood, isolated PBMCs, or DNA extracted from either of those sample types. TCRbeta CDR3 regions were amplified from genomic DNA by means of the immunoSEQ Assay, a bias-controlled multiplex PCR. The study's own analysis went as follows. The number of nucleated cells in each sample was estimated from the amplification of reference gene primers within the assay. To quantify the absolute abundance of each unique TCRbeta CDR3 rearrangement, sequence reads were collapsed and filtered. For each sample, productive Simpson clonality was calculated as the square root of Simpson's diversity index across productive rearrangements. TCRdb took over this immuneACCESS table, retaining in-frame rearrangements with V and J assigned. Such tables are incomplete; in checked studies, under half of the missing clones stem from an unresolved V gene, and the remainder is unexplained. The V and J calls and the clone size are those of that table, but D and trimming were determined from the DNA. The sample profile shows 140,000 to 150,000 clones; 84% of them were found once. About 8.9% of the sample lies in the top ten.

This receptor was taken from a man aged 25 to 45 with COVID-19, enrolled during active disease. The chain is encoded by TRBV28 joined to TRBJ2-7; 9 central bases correspond to TRBD2. The sample taken for sequencing was peripheral blood. The encoded CDR3 is CASSPERASGTEEQYF. The nucleotides read TGTGCCAGCAGTCCCGAGAGGGCTAGCGGGACGGAAGAGCAGTACTTC.